One sample yielded the 15 T cell receptor beta chains listed below, sequenced in a study of somatic mutations in cytotoxic T cells in rheumatoid arthritis. The data were produced by immunoSEQ multiplex PCR, yet TCRdb's version contains in-frame clones alone and is incomplete. The data show 15,000 to 20,000 clones, with 74% seen just once and roughly 5.2% held by the top ten. The sample was CD8+ T cells sorted from blood. The source of these receptors is a man aged 55 to 70 in good health.

V and J are TRBV7-6 and TRBJ2-1, with 8 bases fitting TRBD2. This CDR3 is 15 amino acids long. Germline CDR1 SGHVS, CDR2 FNYEAQ. V lost 3 bases, J lost 6 bases, and 7 bases stayed unmatched. The CDR3 DNA reads as TGTGCCAGCAGCTTTTTTGGCGGGGGGCTCAATGAGCAGTTCTTC. It translates to CASSFFGGGLNEQFF.

V and J are TRBV7-9 and TRBJ2-3; 7 bases map to TRBD1. The CDR3 extends over 16 amino acids. The J segment lost 7 bases and the V segment lost 5 bases, leaving 15 bases of the junction unmatched. The V gene's germline CDR1 is SEHNR and CDR2 FQNEAQ (reference sequence). This chain's CDR3 is CASSPAVGQDDYTQYF. In nucleotides, the CDR3 is TGTGCCAGCAGCCCCGCCGTAGGACAGGACGATTATACGCAGTATTTT.

The rearrangement joins TRBV18 to TRBJ2-5; D not resolved. The J call may be incorrect, as the DNA end agrees better with TRBJ2-7. The CDR3 runs to 14 residues. CDR1 is KGHSH and CDR2 is LQKENI in the germline V gene. The CDR3 region has the DNA TGTGCCAGCTCACCACAGCCAACCTCCTACGAGCAGTACTTC. This encodes CASSPQPTSYEQYF.

The rearrangement uses TRBV20-1 and TRBJ1-2; D is uncertain. CDR1 DFQATT and CDR2 SNEGSKA come from the germline V gene (reference sequence). This CDR3 has 9 amino acids. With 6 bases removed from V and 4 bases from J, the gap between germline ends came to 3 bases. Here the CDR3 DNA reads TGCAGTGCCCTCTATGGCTACACCTTC. This sequence encodes CSALYGYTF.

J is TRBJ1-2 and V is TRBV5-6, with a weak D call TRBD1 (6 bases). The germline V gene has CDR1 SGHDT and CDR2 YYEEEE. The CDR3 is made up of 16 amino acids. V gave up 1 base and J gave up 2 bases, with 15 bases separating them. The CDR3 sequence is CASSLNLRQVNYGYTF. The CDR3 region has the DNA TGTGCCAGCAGCTTGAACTTGAGACAGGTGAACTATGGCTACACCTTC. Using reference TRBV5-6 and TRBJ1-2 for the parts outside the CDR3, the full variable domain is DAGVTQSPTHLIKTRGQQVTLRCSPKSGHDTVSWYQQALGQGPQFIFQYYEEEERQRGNFPDRFSGHQFPNYSSELNVNALLLGDSALYLCASSLNLRQVNYGYTFGSGTRLTVV.

V gene TRBV18 combines with J gene TRBJ1-4, with 9 bases lining up with TRBD1. V lost 0 bases to trimming and J lost 5 bases; unmatched junction nucleotides: 4. Germline loops: CDR1 KGHSH, CDR2 LQKENI. The CDR3 is 16 amino acids. CDR3 nucleotides: TGTGCCAGCTCACCACCTGGACAGGGGAGGAATGAAAAACTGTTTTTT. Translated, it gives CASSPPGQGRNEKLFF.

This clone was observed once. J is TRBJ2-1 and V is TRBV7-2; D is possibly TRBD2 (6 bases). Trimming removed 4 bases at V and 2 bases at J, with 21 bases between. The CDR3 consists of 18 residues. Germline V gene sequence: CDR1 SGHTA, CDR2 FQGNSA. CDR3 in amino acids: CASSSKEPGLITYNEQFF. CDR3 coding DNA: TGTGCCAGCAGCTCTAAGGAACCGGGACTGATAACCTACAATGAGCAGTTCTTC.

The J gene is TRBJ1-2, the V gene TRBV15; maybe TRBD1 (5 bases). The CDR3 loop spans 13 amino acids. Deletions cut 5 bases from V and 8 bases from J, with 15 bases between. CDR1 LNHNV and CDR2 YYDKDF come from the germline V gene (reference sequence). In DNA form, the CDR3 reads TGTGCCACCAGCCGGGCGGCAGGGTTCGGCTACACCTTC. Translation: CATSRAAGFGYTF.

The chain recombines TRBV4-1 with TRBJ2-7; 9 positions match TRBD1. V gave up 4 bases and J gave up 1 base; unmatched junction bases: 2. In germline, CDR1 is MGHRA, CDR2 YSYEKL. This CDR3 region has 14 residues. CDR3 sequence: CASSLGTGSYEQYF. The CDR3 DNA reads as TGCGCCAGCAGCCTCGGGACAGGGTCCTACGAGCAGTACTTC.

The chain joins TRBV7-3 to TRBJ2-1, with 10 nucleotides matching TRBD2. The CDR3 length is 15 residues. Per the germline V gene, CDR1 is SGHTA and CDR2 is FQGTGA. Losses at the gene ends were 5 bases for V and 4 bases for J; bases not matched to a gene: 5. The CDR3 is CASSPRTSGYNEQFF. In nucleotides, the CDR3 is TGTGCCAGCAGCCCTAGGACTAGCGGATACAATGAGCAGTTCTTC.

This clone has just a few counts. V and J are TRBV4-3 and TRBJ1-5; D is uncertain. Germline-derived CDR1 and CDR2 are LGHNA and YSLEER. Trimming took off 4 bases at V and 3 bases at J, with 16 bases between the two ends. The CDR3 extends over 16 amino acids. For the CDR3, the DNA is TGCGCCAGCAGCCCCCTTCTATCCGGGGACAATCAGCCCCAGCATTTT. This translates into CASSPLLSGDNQPQHF.

This clone was counted a few times. The J gene is TRBJ2-3, the V gene TRBV5-6, with TRBD2 matching over 8 bases. The V gene's germline CDR1 is SGHDT and CDR2 YYEEEE. The CDR3 loop spans 15 amino acids. Germline trimming cut 4 bases from V and 5 bases from J; bases unmatched to any gene: 9. DNA of the CDR3: TGTGCCAGCAGCCTGATGACTAGCGTAGGAGATACGCAGTATTTT. It yields the protein CASSLMTSVGDTQYF.

The chain combines TRBV6-1 with TRBJ1-2, with a weak D call TRBD1 (5 bases). The germline CDR1 and CDR2 sequences are MNHNS and SASEGT. The length of the CDR3 is 15 residues. Trimming took off 5 bases at V and 3 bases at J, with 16 bases between the two ends. The CDR3 loop is CASSSRGDLYYGYTF. The DNA for the CDR3 is TGTGCCAGCAGTTCCCGAGGGGACTTATACTATGGCTACACCTTC.

The chain is built from TRBV4-3 and TRBJ2-3, with 16 bases fitting TRBD2. After removal of 0 bases from V and 3 bases from J, the junction contained 3 bases not matched to a gene. Germline loops: CDR1 LGHNA, CDR2 YSLEER. The CDR3 consists of 18 residues. The DNA of the CDR3 is TGCGCCAGCAGCCAAGATGGGACTAGCGGGAGGGGTACAGATACGCAGTATTTT. This encodes CASSQDGTSGRGTDTQYF.

V is TRBV5-1 and J is TRBJ2-5; 12 nucleotides line up with TRBD2. CDR3 size: 15 residues. V lost 3 bases and J lost 2; bases outside the gene matches: 2. Germline V lookup: CDR1 SGHRS, CDR2 YFSETQ. CDR3 loop: CASSWTSGEQETQYF. The CDR3 DNA follows: TGCGCCAGCAGCTGGACTAGCGGGGAGCAAGAGACCCAGTACTTC.